The entry below describes one T cell receptor (beta chain). The data belong to a study of cytomegalovirus exposure and HLA in healthy donors. The PCR contained 60 Vbeta and 13 Jbeta primers. Here immunoSEQ multiplex PCR was the method, and the copy in TCRdb shows in-frame clones only, minus some. The data contain 100,000 to 130,000 clones, about 85% of them singletons. V shed 5 bases and J shed 1 base, with 8 bases lying between them. The CDR3 is 13 amino acids. Germline loops: CDR1 MRHNA, CDR2 SNTAGT. The chain has TRBV6-4 and TRBJ1-1; D not certain. Sequencing was performed on PBMCs. This sequence originates from a young man in good health and CMV-seronegative. The DNA for the CDR3 is TGTGCCAGCAGTAATACAGAGAACACTGAAGCTTTCTTT. It yields the protein CASSNTENTEAFF.